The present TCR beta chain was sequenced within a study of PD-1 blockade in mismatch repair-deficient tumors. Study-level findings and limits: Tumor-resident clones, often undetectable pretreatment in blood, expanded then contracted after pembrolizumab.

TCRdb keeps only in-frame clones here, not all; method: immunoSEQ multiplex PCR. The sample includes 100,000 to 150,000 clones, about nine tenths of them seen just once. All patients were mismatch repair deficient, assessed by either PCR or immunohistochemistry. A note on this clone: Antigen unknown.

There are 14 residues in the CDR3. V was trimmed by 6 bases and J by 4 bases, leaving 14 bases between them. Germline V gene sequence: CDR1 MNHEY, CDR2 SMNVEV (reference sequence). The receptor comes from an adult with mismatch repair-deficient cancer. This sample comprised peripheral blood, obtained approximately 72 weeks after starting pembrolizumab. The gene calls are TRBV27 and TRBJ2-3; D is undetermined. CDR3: CASRYSIAPDTQYF. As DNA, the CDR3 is TGTGCCAGCAGATATTCTATAGCCCCAGATACGCAGTATTTT.